This TCR beta chain was captured in a study of CDR3 diversity in severe acne. TCRdb re-called the PCR reads through MiXCR, storing one row per CDR3 protein. The data show some 90,000 distinct CDR3 sequences, with about half seen just once and roughly 11% held by the top ten. Germline V gives CDR1 SNHLY, CDR2 FYNNEI. The length of the CDR3 is 16 residues. Trimming at V came to 4 bases and at J to 5 bases, leaving 7 bases not matched to a gene. The V and J genes are TRBV2 and TRBJ2-1; 11 nucleotides align to TRBD2. Sample: blood. This receptor was taken from a male donor with severe acne vulgaris. CDR3 residues: CASSGPGTSGNNEQFF. For the CDR3, the DNA is TGTGCCAGCAGTGGTCCGGGGACTAGCGGAAACAATGAGCAGTTCTTC.